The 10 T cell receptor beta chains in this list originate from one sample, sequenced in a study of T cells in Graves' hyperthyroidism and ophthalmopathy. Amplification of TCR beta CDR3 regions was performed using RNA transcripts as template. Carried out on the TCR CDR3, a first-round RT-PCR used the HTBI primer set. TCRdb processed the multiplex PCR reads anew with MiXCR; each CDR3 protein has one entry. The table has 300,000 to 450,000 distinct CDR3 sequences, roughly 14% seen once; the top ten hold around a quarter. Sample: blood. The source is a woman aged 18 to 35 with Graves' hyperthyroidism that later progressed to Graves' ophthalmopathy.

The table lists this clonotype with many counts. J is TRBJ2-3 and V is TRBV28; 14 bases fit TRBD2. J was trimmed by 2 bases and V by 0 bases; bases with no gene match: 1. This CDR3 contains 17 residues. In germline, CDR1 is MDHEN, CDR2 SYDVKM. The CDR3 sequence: CASSLWTSGRATDTQYF. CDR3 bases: TGTGCCAGCAGTTTATGGACTAGCGGGAGGGCCACAGATACGCAGTATTTT.

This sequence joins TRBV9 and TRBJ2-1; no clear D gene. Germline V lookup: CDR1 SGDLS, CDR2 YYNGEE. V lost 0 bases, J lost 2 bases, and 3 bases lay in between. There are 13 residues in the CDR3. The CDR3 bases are TGTGCCAGCAGCGTAGGAGCCTACAATGAGCAGTTCTTC. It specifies CASSVGAYNEQFF.

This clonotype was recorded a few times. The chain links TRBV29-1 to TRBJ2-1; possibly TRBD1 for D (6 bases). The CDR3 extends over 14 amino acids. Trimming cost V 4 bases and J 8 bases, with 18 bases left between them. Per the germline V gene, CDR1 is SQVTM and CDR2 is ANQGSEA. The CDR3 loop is CSVGGHLQRDEQFF. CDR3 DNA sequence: TGCAGCGTTGGGGGACATCTTCAGAGGGATGAGCAGTTCTTC.

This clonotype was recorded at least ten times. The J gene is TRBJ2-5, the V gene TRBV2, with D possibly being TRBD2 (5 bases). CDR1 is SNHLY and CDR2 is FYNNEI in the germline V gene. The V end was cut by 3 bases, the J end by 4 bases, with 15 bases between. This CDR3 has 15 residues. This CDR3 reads CASSDRNGIRETQYF. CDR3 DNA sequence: TGTGCCAGCAGTGACAGAAACGGGATACGAGAGACCCAGTACTTC. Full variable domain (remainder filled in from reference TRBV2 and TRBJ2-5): EPEVTQTPSHQVTQMGQEVILRCVPISNHLYFYWYRQILGQKVEFLVSFYNNEISEKSEIFDDQFSVERPDGSNFTLKIRSTKLEDSAMYFCASSDRNGIRETQYFGPGTRLLVL.

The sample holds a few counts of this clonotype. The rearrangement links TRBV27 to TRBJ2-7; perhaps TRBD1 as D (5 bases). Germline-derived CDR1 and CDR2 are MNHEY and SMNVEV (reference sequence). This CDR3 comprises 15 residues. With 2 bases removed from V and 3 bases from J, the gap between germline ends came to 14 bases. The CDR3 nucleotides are TGTGCCAGCAGTTTAGGGCAGGGCTCCATCTACGAGCAGTACTTC. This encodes CASSLGQGSIYEQYF.

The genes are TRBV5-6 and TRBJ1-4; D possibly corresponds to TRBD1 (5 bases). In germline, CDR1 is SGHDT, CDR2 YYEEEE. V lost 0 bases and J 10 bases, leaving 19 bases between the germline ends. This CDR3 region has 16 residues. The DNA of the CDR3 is TGTGCCAGCAGCTTGGGGAGGGGCGCGAACTCCCGAAAACTGTTTTTT. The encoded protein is CASSLGRGANSRKLFF.

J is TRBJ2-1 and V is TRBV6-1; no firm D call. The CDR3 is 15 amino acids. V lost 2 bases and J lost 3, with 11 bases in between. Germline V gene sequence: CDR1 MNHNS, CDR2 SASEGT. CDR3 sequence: CASSEWWGYYNEQFF. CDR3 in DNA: TGTGCCAGCAGTGAATGGTGGGGATACTACAATGAGCAGTTCTTC.

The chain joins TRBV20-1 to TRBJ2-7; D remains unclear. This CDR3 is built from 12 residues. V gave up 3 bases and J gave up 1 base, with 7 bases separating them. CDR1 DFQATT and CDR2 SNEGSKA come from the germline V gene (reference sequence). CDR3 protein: CSARWESYEQYF. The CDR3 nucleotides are TGCAGTGCTAGGTGGGAATCCTACGAGCAGTACTTC.

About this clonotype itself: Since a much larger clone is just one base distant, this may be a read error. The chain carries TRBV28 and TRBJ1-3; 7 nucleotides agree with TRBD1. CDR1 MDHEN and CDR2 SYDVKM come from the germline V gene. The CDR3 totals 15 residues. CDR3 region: CASSPDREAGNIIYF. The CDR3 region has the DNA TGTGCCAGCAGCCCCGACAGGGAGGCTGGAAACATCATATATTTT.

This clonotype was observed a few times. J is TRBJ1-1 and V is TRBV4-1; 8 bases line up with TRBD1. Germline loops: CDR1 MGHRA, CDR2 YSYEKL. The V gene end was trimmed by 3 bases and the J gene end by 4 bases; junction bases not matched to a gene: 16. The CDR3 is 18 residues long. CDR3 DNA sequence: TGCGCCAGCAGCCATTGGACAGGGAGGGGTTTTTTGAGCACTGAAGCTTTCTTT. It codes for CASSHWTGRGFLSTEAFF.